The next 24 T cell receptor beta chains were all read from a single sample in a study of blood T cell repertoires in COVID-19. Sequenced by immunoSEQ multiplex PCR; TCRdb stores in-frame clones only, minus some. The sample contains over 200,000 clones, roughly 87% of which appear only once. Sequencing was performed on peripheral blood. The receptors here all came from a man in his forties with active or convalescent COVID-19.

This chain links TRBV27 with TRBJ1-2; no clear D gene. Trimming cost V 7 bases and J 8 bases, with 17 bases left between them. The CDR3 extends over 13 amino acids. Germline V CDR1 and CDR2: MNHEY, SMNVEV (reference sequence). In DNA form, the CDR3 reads TGTGCCAGCACCGATAACAACCTTCTCGGCTACACCTTC. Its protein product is CASTDNNLLGYTF.

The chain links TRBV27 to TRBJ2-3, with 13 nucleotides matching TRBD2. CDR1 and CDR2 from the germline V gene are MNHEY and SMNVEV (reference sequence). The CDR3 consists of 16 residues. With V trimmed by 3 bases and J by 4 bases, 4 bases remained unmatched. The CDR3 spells CASSLTSGRRADTQYF. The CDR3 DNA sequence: TGTGCCAGCAGTTTGACTAGCGGGAGGAGGGCAGATACGCAGTATTTT.

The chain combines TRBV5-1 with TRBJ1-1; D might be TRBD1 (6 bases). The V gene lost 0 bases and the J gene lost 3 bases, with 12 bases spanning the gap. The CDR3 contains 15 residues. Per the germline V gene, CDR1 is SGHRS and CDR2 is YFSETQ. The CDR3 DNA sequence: TGCGCCAGCAGCTTGGAAGGACAGAGCTACACTGAAGCTTTCTTT. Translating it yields CASSLEGQSYTEAFF.

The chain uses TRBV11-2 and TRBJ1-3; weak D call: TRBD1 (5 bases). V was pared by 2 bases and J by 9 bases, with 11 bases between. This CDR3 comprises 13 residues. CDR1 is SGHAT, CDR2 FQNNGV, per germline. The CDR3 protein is CASSLRGMGTIYF. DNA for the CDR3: TGTGCCAGCAGCTTACGGGGGATGGGCACCATATATTTT.

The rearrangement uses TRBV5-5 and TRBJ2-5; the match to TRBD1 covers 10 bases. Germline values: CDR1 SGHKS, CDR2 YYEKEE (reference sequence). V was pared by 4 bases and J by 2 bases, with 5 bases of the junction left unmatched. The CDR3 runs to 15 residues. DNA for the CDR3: TGTGCCAGCAGCCATGGGACAGGGGCTCAAGAGACCCAGTACTTC. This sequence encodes CASSHGTGAQETQYF.

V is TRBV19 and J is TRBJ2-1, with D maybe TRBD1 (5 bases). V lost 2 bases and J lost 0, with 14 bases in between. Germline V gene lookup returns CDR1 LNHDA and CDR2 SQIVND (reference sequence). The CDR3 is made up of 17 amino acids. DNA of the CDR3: TGTGCCAGTAGTATAATGTCGACAGTAAGCTCCTACAATGAGCAGTTCTTC. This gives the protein CASSIMSTVSSYNEQFF.

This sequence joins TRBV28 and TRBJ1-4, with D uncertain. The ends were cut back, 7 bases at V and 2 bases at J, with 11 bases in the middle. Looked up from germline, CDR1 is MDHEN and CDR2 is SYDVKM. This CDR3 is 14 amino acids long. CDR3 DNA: TGTGCCAGCAAGCCACTAGGGACTAATGAAAAACTGTTTTTT. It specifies CASKPLGTNEKLFF.

The CDR3 loop is CASSEETGDKDEKLFF. CDR3 bases: TGTGCCAGCAGTGAGGAGACAGGAGATAAAGATGAAAAACTGTTTTTT. This chain links TRBV2 with TRBJ1-4; weak D call: TRBD1 (6 bases). This CDR3 region has 16 residues. V was cut by 3 bases and J by 6 bases, with 17 bases left in between. Germline loops: CDR1 SNHLY, CDR2 FYNNEI.

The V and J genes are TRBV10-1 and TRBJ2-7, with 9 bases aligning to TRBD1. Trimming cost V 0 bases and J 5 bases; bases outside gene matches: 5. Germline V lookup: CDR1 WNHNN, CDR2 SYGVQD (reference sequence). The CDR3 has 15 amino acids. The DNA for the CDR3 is TGCGCCAGCAGTGAGTCGGGACAGGGCCGGGACGAGCAGTACTTC. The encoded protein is CASSESGQGRDEQYF.

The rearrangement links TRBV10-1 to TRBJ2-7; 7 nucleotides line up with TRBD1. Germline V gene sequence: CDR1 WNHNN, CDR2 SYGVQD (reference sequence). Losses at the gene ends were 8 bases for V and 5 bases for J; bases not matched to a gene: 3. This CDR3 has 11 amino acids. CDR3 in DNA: TGCGCCAGCGCCCAGGGGGACGAGCAGTACTTC. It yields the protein CASAQGDEQYF.

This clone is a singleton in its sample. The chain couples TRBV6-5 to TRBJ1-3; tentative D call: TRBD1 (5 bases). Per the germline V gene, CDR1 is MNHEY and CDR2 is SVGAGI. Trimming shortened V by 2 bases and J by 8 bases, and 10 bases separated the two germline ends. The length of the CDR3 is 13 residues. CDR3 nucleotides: TGTGCCAGCAGTTACCTCTCGGGGGACACCATATATTTT. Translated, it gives CASSYLSGDTIYF.

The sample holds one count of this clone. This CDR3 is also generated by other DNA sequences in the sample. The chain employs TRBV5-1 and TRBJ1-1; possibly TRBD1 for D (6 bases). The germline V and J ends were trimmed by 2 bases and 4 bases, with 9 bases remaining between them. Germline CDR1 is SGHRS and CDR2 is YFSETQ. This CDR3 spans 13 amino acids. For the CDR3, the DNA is TGCGCCAGCAGCTTACAGGGCGGCACTGAAGCTTTCTTT. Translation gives CASSLQGGTEAFF.

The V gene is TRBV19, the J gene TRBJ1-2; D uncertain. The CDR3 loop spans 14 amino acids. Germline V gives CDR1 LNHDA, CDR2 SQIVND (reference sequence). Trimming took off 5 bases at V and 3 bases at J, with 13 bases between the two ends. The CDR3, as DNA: TGTGCCAGTAGTTTTGGGCAGGACTACTATGGCTACACCTTC. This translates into CASSFGQDYYGYTF. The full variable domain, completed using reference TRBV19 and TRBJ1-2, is DGGITQSPKYLFRKEGQNVTLSCEQNLNHDAMYWYRQDPGQGLRLIYYSQIVNDFQKGDIAEGYSVSREKKESFPLTVTSAQKNPTAFYLCASSFGQDYYGYTFGSGTRLTVV.

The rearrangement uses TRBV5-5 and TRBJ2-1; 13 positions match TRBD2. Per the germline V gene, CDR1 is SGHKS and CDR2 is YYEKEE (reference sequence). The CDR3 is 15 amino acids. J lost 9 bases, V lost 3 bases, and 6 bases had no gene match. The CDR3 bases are TGTGCCAGCAGCTCACTAGCGGGAGGGCCGAGTGAGCAGTTCTTC. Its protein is CASSSLAGGPSEQFF.

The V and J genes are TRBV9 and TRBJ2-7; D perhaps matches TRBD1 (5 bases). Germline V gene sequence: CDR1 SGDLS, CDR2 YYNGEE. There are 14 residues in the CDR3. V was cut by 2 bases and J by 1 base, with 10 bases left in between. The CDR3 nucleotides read TGTGCCAGCAGCGTGGCGGACACTTCCTACGAGCAGTACTTC. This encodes CASSVADTSYEQYF.

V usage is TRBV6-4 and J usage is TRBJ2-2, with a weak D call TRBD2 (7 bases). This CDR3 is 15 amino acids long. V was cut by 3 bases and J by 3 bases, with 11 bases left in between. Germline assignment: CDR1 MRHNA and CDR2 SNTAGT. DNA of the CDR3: TGTGCCAGCAGTGATGCGGGGGCGCACACCGGGGAGCTGTTTTTT. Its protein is CASSDAGAHTGELFF.

The CDR3 coding sequence is TGTGCCAGCAGTGCAACACGTGGAGGAGTTTATAGCAATCAGCCCCAGCATTTT. Translating gives CASSATRGGVYSNQPQHF. The chain links TRBV6-1 to TRBJ1-5; no definite D call. The CDR3 spans 18 residues. Germline V gene data show CDR1 as MNHNS and CDR2 as SASEGT. Trimming shortened V by 4 bases and J by 0 bases, and 19 bases separated the two germline ends.

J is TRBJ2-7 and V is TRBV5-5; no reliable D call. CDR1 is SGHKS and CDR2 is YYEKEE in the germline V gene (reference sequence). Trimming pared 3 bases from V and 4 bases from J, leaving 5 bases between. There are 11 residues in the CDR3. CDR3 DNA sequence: TGTGCCAGCAGCTGGGCGTACGAGCAGTACTTC. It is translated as CASSWAYEQYF. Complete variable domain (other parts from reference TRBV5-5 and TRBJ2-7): DAGVTQSPTHLIKTRGQQVTLRCSPISGHKSVSWYQQVLGQGPQFIFQYYEKEERGRGNFPDRFSARQFPNYSSELNVNALLLGDSALYLCASSWAYEQYFGPGTRLTVT.

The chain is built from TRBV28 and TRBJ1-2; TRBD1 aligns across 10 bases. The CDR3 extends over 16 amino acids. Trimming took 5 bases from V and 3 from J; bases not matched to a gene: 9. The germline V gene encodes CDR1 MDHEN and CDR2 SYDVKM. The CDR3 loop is CASSQADRGLYYGYTF. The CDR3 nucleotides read TGTGCCAGCAGTCAAGCAGACAGGGGGCTATACTATGGCTACACCTTC.

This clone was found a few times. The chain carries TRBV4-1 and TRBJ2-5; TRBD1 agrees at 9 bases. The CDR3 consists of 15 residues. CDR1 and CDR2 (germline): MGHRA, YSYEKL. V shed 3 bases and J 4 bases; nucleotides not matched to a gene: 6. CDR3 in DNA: TGCGCCAGCAGCCAGAGGACAGGGGCGTCAGAGACCCAGTACTTC. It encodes CASSQRTGASETQYF.

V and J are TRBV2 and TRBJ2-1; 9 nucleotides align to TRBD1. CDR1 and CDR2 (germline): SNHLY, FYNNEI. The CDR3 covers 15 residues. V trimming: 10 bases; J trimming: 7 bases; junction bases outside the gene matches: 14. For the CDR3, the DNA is TGTGCCACCACTTTTGGGGGGACAGGGTCAAATGAGCAGTTCTTC. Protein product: CATTFGGTGSNEQFF.

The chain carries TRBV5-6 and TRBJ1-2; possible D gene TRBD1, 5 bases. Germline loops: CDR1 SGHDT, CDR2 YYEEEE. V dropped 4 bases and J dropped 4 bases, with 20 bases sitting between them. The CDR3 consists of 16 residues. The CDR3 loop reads CASSLIGSGGTYGYTF. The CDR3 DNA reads TGTGCCAGCAGCCTAATTGGATCGGGGGGGACCTATGGCTACACCTTC.

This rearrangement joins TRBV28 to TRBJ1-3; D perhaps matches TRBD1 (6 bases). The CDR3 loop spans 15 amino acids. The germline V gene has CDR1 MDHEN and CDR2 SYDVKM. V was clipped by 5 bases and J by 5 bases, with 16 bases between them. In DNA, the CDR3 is TGTGCCAGCAGTCCGGGCGGGCAGGGGAGAAACACCATATATTTT. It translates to CASSPGGQGRNTIYF.

CDR3 region: CASSRGWDEKLFF. CDR3 DNA: TGTGCCAGCAGTAGGGGGTGGGATGAAAAACTGTTTTTT. The chain combines TRBV28 with TRBJ1-4, with TRBD1 as a possible D gene (6 bases). V was shortened by 5 bases and J by 6 bases, with 10 bases between the two germline ends. Germline CDR1 MDHEN, CDR2 SYDVKM. This CDR3 has 13 amino acids.